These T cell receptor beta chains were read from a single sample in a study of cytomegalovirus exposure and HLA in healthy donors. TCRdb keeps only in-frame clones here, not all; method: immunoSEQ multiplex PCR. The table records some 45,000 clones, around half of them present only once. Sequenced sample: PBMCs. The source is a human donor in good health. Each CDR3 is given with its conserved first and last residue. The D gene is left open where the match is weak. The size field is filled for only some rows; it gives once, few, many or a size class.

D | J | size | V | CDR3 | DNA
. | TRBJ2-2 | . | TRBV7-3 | CASSSQPLAVLNTGELFF | TGTGCCAGCAGCTCCCAACCCTTAGCGGTCCTAAACACCGGGGAGCTGTTTTTT
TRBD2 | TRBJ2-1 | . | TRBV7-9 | CASSSETSGRYNEQFF | TGTGCCAGCAGCTCCGAGACTAGCGGACGTTACAATGAGCAGTTCTTC
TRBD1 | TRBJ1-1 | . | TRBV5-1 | CASSPWTGNTEAFF | TGCGCCAGCAGCCCTTGGACAGGGAATACTGAAGCTTTCTTT
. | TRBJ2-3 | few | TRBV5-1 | CASSLQLALDTQYF | TGCGCCAGCAGCTTGCAGCTAGCATTAGATACGCAGTATTTT
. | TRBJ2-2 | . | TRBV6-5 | CASSSPTGNTGELFF | TGTGCCAGCAGCTCCCCGACAGGAAACACCGGGGAGCTGTTTTTT
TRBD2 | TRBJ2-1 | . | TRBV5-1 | CASSFQRDSYNEQFF | TGCGCCAGCAGCTTCCAGCGGGACTCCTACAATGAGCAGTTCTTC
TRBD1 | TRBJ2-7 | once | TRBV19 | CASTRGTGPNEQYF | TGTGCCAGTACCAGAGGGACAGGGCCCAACGAGCAGTACTTC
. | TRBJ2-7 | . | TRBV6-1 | CASSSSPQASYEQYF | TGTGCCAGCAGCTCATCCCCCCAGGCGTCCTACGAGCAGTACTTC
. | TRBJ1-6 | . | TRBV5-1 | CASTPQKGSPLHF | TGCGCCAGCACCCCCCAAAAGGGGTCACCCCTCCACTTT
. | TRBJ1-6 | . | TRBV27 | CASSFGRSSYNSPLHF | TGTGCCAGCAGTTTTGGCCGGAGCTCCTATAATTCACCCCTCCACTTT
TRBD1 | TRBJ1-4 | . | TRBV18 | CASSLQGAGEKLFF | TGTGCCAGCTCCCTACAGGGGGCAGGAGAAAAACTGTTTTTT